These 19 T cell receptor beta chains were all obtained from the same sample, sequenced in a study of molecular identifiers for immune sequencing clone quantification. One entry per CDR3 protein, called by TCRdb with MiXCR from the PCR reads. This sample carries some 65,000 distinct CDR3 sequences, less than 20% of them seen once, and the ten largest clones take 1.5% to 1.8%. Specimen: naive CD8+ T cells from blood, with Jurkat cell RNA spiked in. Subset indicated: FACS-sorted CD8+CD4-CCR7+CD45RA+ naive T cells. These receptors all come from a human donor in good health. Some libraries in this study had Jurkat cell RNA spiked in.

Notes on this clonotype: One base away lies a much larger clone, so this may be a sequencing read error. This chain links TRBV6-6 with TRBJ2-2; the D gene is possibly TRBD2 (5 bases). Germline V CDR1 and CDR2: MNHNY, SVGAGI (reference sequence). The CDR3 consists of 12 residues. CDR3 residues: CASSKVHGELVF. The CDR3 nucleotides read TGTGCCAGCAGCAAAGTACACGGGGAGCTGGTTTTT.

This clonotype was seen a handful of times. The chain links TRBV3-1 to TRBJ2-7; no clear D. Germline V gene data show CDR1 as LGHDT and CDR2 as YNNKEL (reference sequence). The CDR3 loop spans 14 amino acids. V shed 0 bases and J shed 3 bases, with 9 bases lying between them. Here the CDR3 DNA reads TGTGCCAGCAGCCAAGAAGGAAACAGCTACGAGCAGTACTTC. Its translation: CASSQEGNSYEQYF.

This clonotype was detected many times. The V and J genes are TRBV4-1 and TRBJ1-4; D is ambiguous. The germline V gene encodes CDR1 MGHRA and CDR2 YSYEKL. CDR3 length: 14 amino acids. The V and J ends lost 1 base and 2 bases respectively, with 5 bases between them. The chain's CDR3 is CASSQGATNEKLFF. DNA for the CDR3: TGCGCCAGCAGCCAAGGGGCGACTAATGAAAAACTGTTTTTT.

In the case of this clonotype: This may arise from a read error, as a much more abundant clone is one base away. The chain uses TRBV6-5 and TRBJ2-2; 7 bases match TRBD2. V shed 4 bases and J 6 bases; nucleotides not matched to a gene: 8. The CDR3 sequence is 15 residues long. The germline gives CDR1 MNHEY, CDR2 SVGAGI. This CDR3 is CASSCEPSGAGELFF. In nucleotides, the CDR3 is TGTGCCAGCAGTTGCGAGCCTAGCGGCGCCGGGGAGCTGTTTTTT.

The DNA of the CDR3 is TGTGCCATCAGTGAGGCTTCGAACACCGGGGAGCTGTTTTTT. Encoded protein: CAISEASNTGELFF. The chain links TRBV10-3 to TRBJ2-2; D is unresolved. CDR1 ENHRY and CDR2 SYGVKD come from the germline V gene. Trimming removed 2 bases at V and 0 bases at J, with 4 bases between. This CDR3 is built from 14 residues.

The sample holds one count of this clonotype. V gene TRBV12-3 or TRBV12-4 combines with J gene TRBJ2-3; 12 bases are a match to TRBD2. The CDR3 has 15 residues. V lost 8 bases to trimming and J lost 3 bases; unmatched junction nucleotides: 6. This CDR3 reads CASRLAGVLTDTQYF. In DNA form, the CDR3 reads TGTGCCAGCCGACTAGCGGGAGTCCTGACAGATACGCAGTATTTT.

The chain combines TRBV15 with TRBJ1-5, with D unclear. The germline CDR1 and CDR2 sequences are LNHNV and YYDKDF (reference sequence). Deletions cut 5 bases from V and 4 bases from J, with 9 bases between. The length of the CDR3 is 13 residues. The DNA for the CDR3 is TGTGCCACCAGCGGGCTGAATAATCAGCCCCAGCATTTT. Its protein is CATSGLNNQPQHF.

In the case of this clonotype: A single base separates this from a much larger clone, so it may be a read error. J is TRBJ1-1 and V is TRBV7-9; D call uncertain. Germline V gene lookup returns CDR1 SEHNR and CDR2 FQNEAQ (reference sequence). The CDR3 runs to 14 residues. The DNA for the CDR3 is TGTGCCAGCAGCTTAGGGCAAACGAACACTAAAGCTTTCTTT. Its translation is CASSLGQTNTKAFF.

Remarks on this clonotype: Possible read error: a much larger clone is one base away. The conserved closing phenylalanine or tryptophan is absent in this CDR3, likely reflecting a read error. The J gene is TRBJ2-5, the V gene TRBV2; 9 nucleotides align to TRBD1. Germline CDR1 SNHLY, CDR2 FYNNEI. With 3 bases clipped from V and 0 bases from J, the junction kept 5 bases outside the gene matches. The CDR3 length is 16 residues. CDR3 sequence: CASSEGTGPYQETQYS. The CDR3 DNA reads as TGTGCCAGCAGTGAGGGGACAGGGCCGTACCAAGAGACCCAGTACTCC.

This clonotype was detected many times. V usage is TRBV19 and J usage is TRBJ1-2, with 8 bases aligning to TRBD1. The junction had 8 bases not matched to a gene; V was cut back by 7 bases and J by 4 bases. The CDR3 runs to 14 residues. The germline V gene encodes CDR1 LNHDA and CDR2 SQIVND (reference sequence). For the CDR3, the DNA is TGTGCCAGTATCTCCGGGACAGGCGGCTATGGCTACACCTTC. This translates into CASISGTGGYGYTF.

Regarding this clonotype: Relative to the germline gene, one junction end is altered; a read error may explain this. Written as DNA, the CDR3 is TGTGCCAGCAGCCAAGATCTCGCTCCCGGACAGGTGCTGTGGAACACTGAAGCTCTCTTT. Amino acid sequence: CASSQDLAPGQVLWNTEALF. This chain links TRBV3-1 with TRBJ1-1; TRBD1 aligns across 7 bases. The CDR3 has 20 residues. Germline V gene data show CDR1 as LGHDT and CDR2 as YNNKEL (reference sequence).

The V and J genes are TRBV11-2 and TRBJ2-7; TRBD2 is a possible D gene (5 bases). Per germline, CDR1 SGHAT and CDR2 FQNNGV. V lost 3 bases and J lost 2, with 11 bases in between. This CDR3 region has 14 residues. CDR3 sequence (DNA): TGTGCCAGCAGCTTTGGTGGGAGTACCTACGAGCAGTACTTC. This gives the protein CASSFGGSTYEQYF.

The CDR3 DNA sequence: TGTGCCAGCTCACCAGCTCCGGGACAGGGGTACTACGAGCAGTACTTC. This gives the protein CASSPAPGQGYYEQYF. V usage is TRBV18 and J usage is TRBJ2-7; 10 positions agree with TRBD1. CDR1 and CDR2 from the germline V gene are KGHSH and LQKENI. The CDR3 is 16 residues long. The J segment lost 3 bases and the V segment lost 2 bases, leaving 7 bases of the junction unmatched.

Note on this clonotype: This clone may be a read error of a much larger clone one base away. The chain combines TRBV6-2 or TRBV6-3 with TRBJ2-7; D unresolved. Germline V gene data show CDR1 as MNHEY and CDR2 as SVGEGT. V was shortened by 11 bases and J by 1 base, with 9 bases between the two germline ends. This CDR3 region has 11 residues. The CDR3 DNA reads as TGTGCCGGCGCGGAGTCCTACGAGCAGTACTTC. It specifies CAGAESYEQYF.

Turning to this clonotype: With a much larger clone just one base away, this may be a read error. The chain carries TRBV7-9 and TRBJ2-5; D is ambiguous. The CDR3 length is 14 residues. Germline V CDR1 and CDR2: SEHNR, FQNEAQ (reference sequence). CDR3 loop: CANSFSAVEETQYF. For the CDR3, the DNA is TGTGCCAACAGCTTTTCTGCCGTGGAAGAGACCCAGTACTTC.

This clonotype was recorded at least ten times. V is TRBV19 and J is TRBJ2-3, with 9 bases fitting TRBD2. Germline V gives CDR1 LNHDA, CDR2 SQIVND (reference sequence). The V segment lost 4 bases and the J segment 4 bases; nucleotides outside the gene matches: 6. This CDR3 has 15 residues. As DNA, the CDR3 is TGTGCCAGTAGTAGTAGCGGGAGCAGATCAGATACGCAGTATTTT. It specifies CASSSSGSRSDTQYF.

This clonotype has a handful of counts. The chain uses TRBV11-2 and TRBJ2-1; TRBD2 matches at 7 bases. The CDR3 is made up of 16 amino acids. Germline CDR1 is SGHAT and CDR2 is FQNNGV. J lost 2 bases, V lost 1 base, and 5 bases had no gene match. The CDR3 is CASSLVGGGTYNEQFF. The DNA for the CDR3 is TGTGCCAGCAGCTTAGTCGGCGGGGGTACCTACAATGAGCAGTTCTTC.

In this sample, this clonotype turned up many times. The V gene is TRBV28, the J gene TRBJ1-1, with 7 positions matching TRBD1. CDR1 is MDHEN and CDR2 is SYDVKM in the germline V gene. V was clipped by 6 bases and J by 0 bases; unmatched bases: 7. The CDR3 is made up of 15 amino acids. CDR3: CASSPAGGMNTEAFF. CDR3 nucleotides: TGTGCCAGCAGCCCCGCAGGGGGAATGAACACTGAAGCTTTCTTT.

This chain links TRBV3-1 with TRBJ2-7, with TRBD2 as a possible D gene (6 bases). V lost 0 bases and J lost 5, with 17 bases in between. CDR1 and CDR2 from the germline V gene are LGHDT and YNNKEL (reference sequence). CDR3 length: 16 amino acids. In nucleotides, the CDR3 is TGTGCCAGCAGCCAAGATTGGGTCGGGAGTTCCAACGAGCAGTACTTC. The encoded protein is CASSQDWVGSSNEQYF.